These T cell receptor beta chains were read from a single sample in a study of blood T cells in healthy people across ages. TCRdb itself ran the 5' RACE reads through MiXCR, one entry per CDR3 protein. The table lists 1.5 million to 2 million distinct CDR3 sequences, around 42% of them singletons, with 20% to 25% in the top ten. The specimen sequenced was blood. The receptors shown here come from a human donor in good health. Each CDR3 is given with its conserved first and last residue. Fields, in order: V gene, D gene, J gene, clone size, CDR3 DNA, CDR3 protein. D genes are given only for firm matches. Size is omitted from some rows. Given values are once, few, many or a class for expanded clones.

v_call: TRBV12-3/TRBV12-4
d_call: TRBD1
j_call: TRBJ1-5
clone_size: -
cdr3_nt: TGTGCCAGCAGCCTCGGGACAGGGGGCAGAAGGGGGAATCAGCCCCAGCATTTT
cdr3_aa: CASSLGTGGRRGNQPQHF

v_call: TRBV7-2
d_call: -
j_call: TRBJ1-5
clone_size: -
cdr3_nt: TGTGCCAGCAGCCAGATTTGGGGCAGGGGTGAGCCCCAGCATTTT
cdr3_aa: CASSQIWGRGEPQHF

v_call: TRBV6-2/TRBV6-3
d_call: TRBD1
j_call: TRBJ2-7
clone_size: many
cdr3_nt: TGTGCCAGCAAAGTCCGGGACAGGTTCACCTACGAGCAGTACTTC
cdr3_aa: CASKVRDRFTYEQYF

v_call: TRBV7-2
d_call: TRBD1
j_call: TRBJ1-6
clone_size: few
cdr3_nt: TGTGCCAGCAGCTTAACGGCAGGGGGCGCACCCCTCCACTTT
cdr3_aa: CASSLTAGGAPLHF

v_call: TRBV4-3
d_call: -
j_call: TRBJ2-7
clone_size: -
cdr3_nt: TGCGCCAGCAGCCAAGCCCTGGGCCAAATCTACGAGCAGTACTTC
cdr3_aa: CASSQALGQIYEQYF

v_call: TRBV18
d_call: -
j_call: TRBJ2-7
clone_size: -
cdr3_nt: TGTGCCAGCTCACCTACGGCGGGAGAGCAGTACTTC
cdr3_aa: CASSPTAGEQYF

v_call: TRBV11-2
d_call: TRBD1
j_call: TRBJ1-2
clone_size: -
cdr3_nt: TGTGCCAGCAGCTGGGACAGAACCACTAACTATGGCTACACCTTC
cdr3_aa: CASSWDRTTNYGYTF

v_call: TRBV7-6
d_call: TRBD1
j_call: TRBJ2-1
clone_size: -
cdr3_nt: TGTGCCAGCAGCCGACTCGGGGACAGGTTCACAGACAATGAGCAGTTCTTC
cdr3_aa: CASSRLGDRFTDNEQFF

v_call: TRBV3-1
d_call: TRBD1
j_call: TRBJ1-1
clone_size: -
cdr3_nt: TGTGCCAGCAGCCAAGCACCCGGGACAGGCAGAAACACTGAAGCTTTCTTT
cdr3_aa: CASSQAPGTGRNTEAFF

v_call: TRBV7-6
d_call: -
j_call: TRBJ2-3
clone_size: -
cdr3_nt: TGTGCCAGCAGCCCACACCTGGGACCTATTCCCCTAGATACGCAGTATTTT
cdr3_aa: CASSPHLGPIPLDTQYF

v_call: TRBV9
d_call: TRBD1
j_call: TRBJ2-3
clone_size: many
cdr3_nt: TGTGCCAGCAGGAGGGGACAGGGGGGTCACACAGATACGCAGTATTTT
cdr3_aa: CASRRGQGGHTDTQYF

v_call: TRBV2
d_call: TRBD1
j_call: TRBJ1-2
clone_size: -
cdr3_nt: TGTGCCAGCAGGGCCGGGACAGGGGGCTCGTATGGCTACACCTTC
cdr3_aa: CASRAGTGGSYGYTF

v_call: TRBV5-1
d_call: -
j_call: TRBJ1-1
clone_size: few
cdr3_nt: TGCGCCAGCAGCTTTAGAGACATGAACACTGAAGCTTTCTTT
cdr3_aa: CASSFRDMNTEAFF

v_call: TRBV12-3/TRBV12-4
d_call: -
j_call: TRBJ1-2
clone_size: few
cdr3_nt: TGTGCCAGCAGGGCACAACCAACCTATGGCTACACCTTC
cdr3_aa: CASRAQPTYGYTF

v_call: TRBV11-3
d_call: TRBD2
j_call: TRBJ2-1
clone_size: -
cdr3_nt: TGTGCCAGCAGCTTAGGGCGGGGGGGCACGGATGAGCAGTTCTTC
cdr3_aa: CASSLGRGGTDEQFF

v_call: TRBV20-1
d_call: -
j_call: TRBJ2-1
clone_size: -
cdr3_nt: TGCAGTGCTAGAGATGGTAGAGGCGGGGTAAGGAACAATGAGCAGTTCTTC
cdr3_aa: CSARDGRGGVRNNEQFF

v_call: TRBV3-1
d_call: -
j_call: TRBJ1-2
clone_size: -
cdr3_nt: TGTGCCAGCAGCCCGGACAGAATTGGCTACACCTTC
cdr3_aa: CASSPDRIGYTF

v_call: TRBV5-1
d_call: -
j_call: TRBJ2-7
clone_size: few
cdr3_nt: TGCGCCAGCAGCTTGCAGCAGAGCTACCTATCCTACGAGCAGTACTTC
cdr3_aa: CASSLQQSYLSYEQYF

v_call: TRBV6-2/TRBV6-3
d_call: TRBD1
j_call: TRBJ1-1
clone_size: -
cdr3_nt: TGTGCCAGCAGCCCGGGACAGGGATTTGGTAACACTGAAGCTTTCTTT
cdr3_aa: CASSPGQGFGNTEAFF

v_call: TRBV27
d_call: TRBD1
j_call: TRBJ1-1
clone_size: -
cdr3_nt: TGTGCCAGCAGTCCGTGGACAGGCGAAGCTTTCTTT
cdr3_aa: CASSPWTGEAFF

v_call: TRBV18
d_call: -
j_call: TRBJ2-1
clone_size: -
cdr3_nt: TGTGCCAGCTCACCTACCGCCAGGACCAAAAACAATGAGCAGTTCTTC
cdr3_aa: CASSPTARTKNNEQFF

v_call: TRBV29-1
d_call: TRBD1
j_call: TRBJ1-2
clone_size: many
cdr3_nt: TGCAGCGTCGACAGGGGTGGAAGTGGCTACACCTTC
cdr3_aa: CSVDRGGSGYTF